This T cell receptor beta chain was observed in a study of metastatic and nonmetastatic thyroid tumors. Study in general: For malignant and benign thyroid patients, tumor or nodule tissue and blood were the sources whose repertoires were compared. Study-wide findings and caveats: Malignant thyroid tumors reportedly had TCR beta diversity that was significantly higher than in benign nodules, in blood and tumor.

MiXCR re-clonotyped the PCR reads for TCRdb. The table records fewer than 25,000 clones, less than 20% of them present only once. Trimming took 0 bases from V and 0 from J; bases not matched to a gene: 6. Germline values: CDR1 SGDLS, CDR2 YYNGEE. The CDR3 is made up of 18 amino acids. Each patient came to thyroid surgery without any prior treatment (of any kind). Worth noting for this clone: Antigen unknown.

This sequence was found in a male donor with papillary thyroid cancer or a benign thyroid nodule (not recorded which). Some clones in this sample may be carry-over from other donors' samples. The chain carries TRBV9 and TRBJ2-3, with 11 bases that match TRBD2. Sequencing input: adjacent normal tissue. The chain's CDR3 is CASSVACTSGGSTDTQYF. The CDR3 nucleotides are TGTGCCAGCAGCGTAGCGTGTACTAGCGGGGGAAGCACAGATACGCAGTATTTT.